This T cell receptor (beta chain) is from a study of brain T cells in children with intractable seizures. Time point noted: blood from clinic visit 5 months post-surgery; TSC patient then seizure free. Sequenced by immunoSEQ multiplex PCR; TCRdb stores in-frame clones only, minus some. The repertoire includes about 340,000 clones, nearly 95% of them detected once, and about 5.8% sits in the top ten. This CDR3 region has 15 residues. CDR1 SGHAT and CDR2 FQNNGV come from the germline V gene. Trimming removed 6 bases from V and 8 bases from J, with 20 bases in between. The clonotype comes from a boy in the first two years of life with tuberous sclerosis and intractable seizures. The chain uses TRBV11-2 and TRBJ2-1, with a tentative D call TRBD1 (7 bases). The source was peripheral blood, collected roughly 5 months after surgery. CDR3 amino acids: CASREGAGIGHEQFF. The CDR3 nucleotides are TGTGCCAGCAGAGAGGGGGCGGGGATAGGCCATGAGCAGTTCTTC.